This T cell receptor (beta chain) was identified during a study of cytomegalovirus exposure and HLA in healthy donors. Study-level information: Of some 400 genotyped donors, more than 75% clustered with self-reported Caucasian donors.

PCR primers comprised 60 Vbeta and 13 Jbeta primers. TCRdb keeps only in-frame clones here, not all; method: immunoSEQ multiplex PCR. The specimen's table records just over 20,000 clones. Sequences were obtained from PBMCs. The TCR comes from a man in his sixties in good health and CMV-seropositive.

The CDR3 spells CASTPWDTGTGGIQPQHF. The CDR3 DNA sequence: TGTGCCAGTACGCCCTGGGATACGGGGACAGGGGGGATTCAGCCCCAGCATTTT. The V call is TRBV19, the J call TRBJ1-5; 11 bases are shared with TRBD1. This CDR3 region has 18 residues. V lost 7 bases, J lost 6 bases, and 17 bases stayed unmatched. The germline gives CDR1 LNHDA, CDR2 SQIVND (reference sequence).